This T cell receptor (beta chain) emerged from a study of beta chain features in type 1 diabetes. About the study: Across the samples, some 98,000,000 sorted cells were examined in total.

Germline V gives CDR1 SGHRS, CDR2 YFSETQ. Trimming cost V 2 bases and J 1 base, with 6 bases left between them. CDR3 length: 14 amino acids. Of note for this clone: What it binds is unknown. Other nucleotide sequences in the sample specify the same CDR3.

cDNA synthesis used the whole RNA isolate, giving expressed TCRB sequences. The protocol was immunoSEQ multiplex PCR, while the TCRdb copy is restricted to in-frame clones and leaves out a portion. In the table there are about 400,000 clones, over 10% of which are singletons. Study-level results: Across all four CD4+ subsets, people with type 1 diabetes showed modestly shorter TCRB CDR3s. Patients' naive, central memory and Treg TCRB repertoires seemed closer to one another than those of healthy donors.

Sorted populations all exceeded 95% purity. The V and J genes are TRBV5-1 and TRBJ2-2; a weak D match, TRBD1 (6 bases). The specimen was naive CD4+ T cells from blood. This TCR was recovered from a man younger than 35 in good health. CDR3 sequence: CASSLQGNTGELFF. The CDR3 DNA follows: TGCGCCAGCAGCTTACAGGGGAACACCGGGGAGCTGTTTTTT.